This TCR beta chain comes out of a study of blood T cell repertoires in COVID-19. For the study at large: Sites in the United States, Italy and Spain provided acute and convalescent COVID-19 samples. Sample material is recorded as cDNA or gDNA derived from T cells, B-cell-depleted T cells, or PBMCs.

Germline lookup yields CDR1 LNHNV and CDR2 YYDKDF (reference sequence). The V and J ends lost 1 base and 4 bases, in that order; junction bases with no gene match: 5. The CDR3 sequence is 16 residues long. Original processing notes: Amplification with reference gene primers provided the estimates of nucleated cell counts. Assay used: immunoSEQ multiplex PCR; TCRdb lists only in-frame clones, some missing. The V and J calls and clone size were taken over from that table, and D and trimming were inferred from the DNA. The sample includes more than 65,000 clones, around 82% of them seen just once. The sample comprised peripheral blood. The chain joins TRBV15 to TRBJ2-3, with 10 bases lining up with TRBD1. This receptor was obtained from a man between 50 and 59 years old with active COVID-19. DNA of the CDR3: TGTGCCACCAGCAGAGGGACAGGGGGGAGGGCAGATACGCAGTATTTT. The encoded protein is CATSRGTGGRADTQYF.